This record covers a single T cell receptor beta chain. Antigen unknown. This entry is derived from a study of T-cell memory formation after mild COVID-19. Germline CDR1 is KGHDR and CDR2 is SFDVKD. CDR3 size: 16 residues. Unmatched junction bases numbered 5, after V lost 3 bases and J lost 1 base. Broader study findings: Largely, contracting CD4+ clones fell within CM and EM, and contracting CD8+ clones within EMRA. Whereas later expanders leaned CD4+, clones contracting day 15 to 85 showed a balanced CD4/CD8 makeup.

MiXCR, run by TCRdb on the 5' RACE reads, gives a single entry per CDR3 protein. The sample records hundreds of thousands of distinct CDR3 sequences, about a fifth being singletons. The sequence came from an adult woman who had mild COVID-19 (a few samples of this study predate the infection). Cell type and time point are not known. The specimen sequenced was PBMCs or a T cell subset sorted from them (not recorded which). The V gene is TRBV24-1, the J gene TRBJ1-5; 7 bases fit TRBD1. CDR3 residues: CATSDGQAFSNQPQHF. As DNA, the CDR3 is TGTGCCACCAGTGATGGACAGGCCTTCAGCAATCAGCCCCAGCATTTT.